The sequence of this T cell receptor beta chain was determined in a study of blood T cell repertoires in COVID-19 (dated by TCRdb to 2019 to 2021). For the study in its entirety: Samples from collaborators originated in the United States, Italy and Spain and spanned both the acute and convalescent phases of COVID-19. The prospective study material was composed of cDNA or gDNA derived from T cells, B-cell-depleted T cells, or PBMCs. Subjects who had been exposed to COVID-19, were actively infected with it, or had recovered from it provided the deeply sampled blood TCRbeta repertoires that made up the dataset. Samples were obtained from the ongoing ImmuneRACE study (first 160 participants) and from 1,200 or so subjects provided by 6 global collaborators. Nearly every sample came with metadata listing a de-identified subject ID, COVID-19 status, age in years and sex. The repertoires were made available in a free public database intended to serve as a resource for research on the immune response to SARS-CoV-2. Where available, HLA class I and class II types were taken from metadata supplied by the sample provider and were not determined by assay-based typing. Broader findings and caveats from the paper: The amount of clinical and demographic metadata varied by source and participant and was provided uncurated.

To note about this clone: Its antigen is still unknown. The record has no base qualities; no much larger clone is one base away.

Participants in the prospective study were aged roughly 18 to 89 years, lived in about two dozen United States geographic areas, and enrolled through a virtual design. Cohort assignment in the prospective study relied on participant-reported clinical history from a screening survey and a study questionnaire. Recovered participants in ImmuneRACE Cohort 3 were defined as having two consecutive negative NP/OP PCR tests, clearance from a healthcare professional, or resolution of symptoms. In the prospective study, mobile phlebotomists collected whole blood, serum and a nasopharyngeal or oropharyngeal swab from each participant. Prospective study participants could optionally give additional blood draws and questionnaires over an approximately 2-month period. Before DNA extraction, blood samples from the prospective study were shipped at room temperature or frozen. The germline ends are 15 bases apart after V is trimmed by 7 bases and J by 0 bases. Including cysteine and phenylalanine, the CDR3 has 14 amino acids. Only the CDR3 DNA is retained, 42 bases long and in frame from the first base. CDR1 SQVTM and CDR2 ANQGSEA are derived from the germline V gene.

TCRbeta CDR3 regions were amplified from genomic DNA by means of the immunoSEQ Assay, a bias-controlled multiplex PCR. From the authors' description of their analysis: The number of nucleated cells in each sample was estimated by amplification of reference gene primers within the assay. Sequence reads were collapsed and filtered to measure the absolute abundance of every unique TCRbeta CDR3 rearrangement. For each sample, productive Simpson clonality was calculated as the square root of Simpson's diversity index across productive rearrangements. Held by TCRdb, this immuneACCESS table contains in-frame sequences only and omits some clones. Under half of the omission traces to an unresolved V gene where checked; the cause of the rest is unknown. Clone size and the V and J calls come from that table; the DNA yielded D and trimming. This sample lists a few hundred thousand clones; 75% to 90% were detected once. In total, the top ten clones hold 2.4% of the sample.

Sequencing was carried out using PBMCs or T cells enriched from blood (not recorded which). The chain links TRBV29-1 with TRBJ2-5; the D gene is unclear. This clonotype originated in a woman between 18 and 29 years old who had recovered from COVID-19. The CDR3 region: CSAKHQRYQETQYF. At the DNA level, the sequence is TGCAGCGCCAAACACCAGAGGTACCAAGAGACCCAGTACTTC.